This is a list of T cell receptor beta chains from one sample in a study of shared clonotypes between healthy human individuals. Measured with immunoSEQ multiplex PCR; TCRdb has only the in-frame clones, and not every one. The table records about 980,000 clones, less than 85% of them present only once. The sequencing sample was made of memory CD4+ T cells sorted from blood. The receptors were gathered from a man younger than 35 in good health. CDR3s include the opening cysteine and the closing phenylalanine or tryptophan. The D gene is left open where the match is weak. Clone size, where shown, is once, few, many, or a class for clones that have expanded.

clone size: NA; V gene: TRBV5-1; J gene: TRBJ1-2; D gene: NA; CDR3 DNA: TGCGCCAGCAGCTCAGCGACTGCGGAGAGTGGCTACACCTTC; CDR3 protein: CASSSATAESGYTF
clone size: once; V gene: TRBV30; J gene: TRBJ2-1; D gene: TRBD2; CDR3 DNA: TGTGCCTGGAGTGGTCCCTTCGGGGGGGAGCAGTTCTTC; CDR3 protein: CAWSGPFGGEQFF
clone size: few; V gene: TRBV5-8; J gene: TRBJ1-5; D gene: NA; CDR3 DNA: TGTGCCAGCAGCCCTCCCCCCGACAGGAATCAGCCCCAGCATTTT; CDR3 protein: CASSPPPDRNQPQHF
clone size: once; V gene: TRBV28; J gene: TRBJ2-7; D gene: NA; CDR3 DNA: TGTGCCAGCAGTTCCCACCCGACAGGTACCTCCTACGAGCAGTACTTC; CDR3 protein: CASSSHPTGTSYEQYF
clone size: NA; V gene: TRBV9; J gene: TRBJ2-5; D gene: TRBD2; CDR3 DNA: TGTGCCAGCAGCGTAGGCATACTAGCGTCACAAGAGACCCAGTACTTC; CDR3 protein: CASSVGILASQETQYF
clone size: NA; V gene: TRBV18; J gene: TRBJ2-5; D gene: NA; CDR3 DNA: TGTGCCAGCTCACCACCTTCTTCCACCTACTGGGAGACCCAGTACTTC; CDR3 protein: CASSPPSSTYWETQYF
clone size: NA; V gene: TRBV7-2; J gene: TRBJ2-5; D gene: NA; CDR3 DNA: TGTGCCAGCAGCTTAGTGTATACGGAGGCCCAGTACTTC; CDR3 protein: CASSLVYTEAQYF
clone size: once; V gene: TRBV5-1; J gene: TRBJ2-5; D gene: TRBD2; CDR3 DNA: TGCGCCAGCAGACTACTAGCGGGGGACCAAGAGACCCAGTACTTC; CDR3 protein: CASRLLAGDQETQYF
clone size: once; V gene: TRBV6-5; J gene: TRBJ2-1; D gene: NA; CDR3 DNA: TGTGCCAGCAGTTACTCGACGCGGGGGCTGTACAATGAGCAGTTCTTC; CDR3 protein: CASSYSTRGLYNEQFF
clone size: NA; V gene: TRBV7-9; J gene: TRBJ2-2; D gene: NA; CDR3 DNA: TGTGCCAGCAGCCCCGGACTAACGAACACCGGGGAGCTGTTTTTT; CDR3 protein: CASSPGLTNTGELFF
clone size: NA; V gene: TRBV28; J gene: TRBJ2-2; D gene: NA; CDR3 DNA: TGTGCCAGCAGACGGGCCGGGGGCACCGGGGAGCTGTTTTTT; CDR3 protein: CASRRAGGTGELFF
clone size: NA; V gene: TRBV18; J gene: TRBJ2-5; D gene: NA; CDR3 DNA: TGTGCCAGCTCACCCCCCCTAAAAGAGACCCAGTACTTC; CDR3 protein: CASSPPLKETQYF
clone size: NA; V gene: TRBV2; J gene: TRBJ2-3; D gene: NA; CDR3 DNA: TGTGCCAGCGGCGGGTGGGGAGGTAGCACAGATACGCAGTATTTT; CDR3 protein: CASGGWGGSTDTQYF
clone size: once; V gene: TRBV6-5; J gene: TRBJ1-5; D gene: NA; CDR3 DNA: TGTGCCAGCAGCTCAGGACAGTTCAATCAGCCCCAGCATTTT; CDR3 protein: CASSSGQFNQPQHF
clone size: few; V gene: TRBV6-1; J gene: TRBJ1-1; D gene: TRBD1; CDR3 DNA: TGTGCCAGCAGCTCTCAGGGGGGATTCAACACTGAAGCTTTCTTT; CDR3 protein: CASSSQGGFNTEAFF
clone size: NA; V gene: TRBV28; J gene: TRBJ1-6; D gene: NA; CDR3 DNA: TGTGCCAGCAGTTTACAGACCTATAATTCACCCCTCCACTTT; CDR3 protein: CASSLQTYNSPLHF
clone size: NA; V gene: TRBV6-1; J gene: TRBJ2-5; D gene: NA; CDR3 DNA: TGTGCCAGCAGTCAGGTTACGGGGACCCAGTACTTC; CDR3 protein: CASSQVTGTQYF
clone size: NA; V gene: TRBV5-4; J gene: TRBJ2-1; D gene: TRBD1; CDR3 DNA: TGTGCCAGCAGCCCGCAAAAGACCCCGGGACAGGGCTACAATGAGCAGTTCTTC; CDR3 protein: CASSPQKTPGQGYNEQFF
clone size: NA; V gene: TRBV21-1; J gene: TRBJ2-7; D gene: NA; CDR3 DNA: TGTGCCAGCAGTCCTAGCTCCTACGAGCAGTACTTC; CDR3 protein: CASSPSSYEQYF
clone size: NA; V gene: TRBV27; J gene: TRBJ1-3; D gene: NA; CDR3 DNA: TGTGCCAGCAGTTTACAGGGGGGAAACACCATATATTTT; CDR3 protein: CASSLQGGNTIYF
clone size: NA; V gene: TRBV5-4; J gene: TRBJ2-3; D gene: NA; CDR3 DNA: TGTGCCAGCAGCCTAAGCCTGTGGGATACGCAGTATTTT; CDR3 protein: CASSLSLWDTQYF
clone size: NA; V gene: TRBV29-1; J gene: TRBJ1-1; D gene: NA; CDR3 DNA: TGCAGCGTAAAAGGGACAACGAACACTGAAGCTTTCTTT; CDR3 protein: CSVKGTTNTEAFF
clone size: NA; V gene: TRBV5-4; J gene: TRBJ2-7; D gene: NA; CDR3 DNA: TGTGCCAGCAGCTTGGTACAGTCCTACGAGCAGTACTTC; CDR3 protein: CASSLVQSYEQYF
clone size: NA; V gene: TRBV6-5; J gene: TRBJ1-2; D gene: TRBD1; CDR3 DNA: TGTGCCAGCAGTTACACGGGACAGGGGGATAGGTATGGCTACACCTTC; CDR3 protein: CASSYTGQGDRYGYTF
clone size: once; V gene: TRBV19; J gene: TRBJ1-6; D gene: TRBD1; CDR3 DNA: TGTGCCAGTAGTACCCGGGACAGAAGGTTCGCCTATAATTCACCCCTCCACTTT; CDR3 protein: CASSTRDRRFAYNSPLHF
clone size: NA; V gene: TRBV7-9; J gene: TRBJ1-1; D gene: NA; CDR3 DNA: TGTGCCAGCAGCTTGTTCGAGGGAGCTTTCTTT; CDR3 protein: CASSLFEGAFF
clone size: NA; V gene: TRBV5-4; J gene: TRBJ1-3; D gene: TRBD1; CDR3 DNA: TGTGCCAGCAGACCCGGGACAGGGGCTGGAAACACCATATATTTT; CDR3 protein: CASRPGTGAGNTIYF
clone size: NA; V gene: TRBV27; J gene: TRBJ2-2; D gene: NA; CDR3 DNA: TGTGCCAGCAGTTTTAGAGGGGTCAACACCGGGGAGCTGTTTTTT; CDR3 protein: CASSFRGVNTGELFF
clone size: few; V gene: TRBV10-3; J gene: TRBJ1-6; D gene: NA; CDR3 DNA: TGTGCCACAATGGACGGGCCCAGGGGTAATTCACCCCTCCACTTT; CDR3 protein: CATMDGPRGNSPLHF
clone size: NA; V gene: TRBV6-1; J gene: TRBJ2-1; D gene: NA; CDR3 DNA: TGTGCCAGCAGTGAACAGATTGAGCAGTTCTTC; CDR3 protein: CASSEQIEQFF
clone size: few; V gene: TRBV7-3; J gene: TRBJ1-1; D gene: NA; CDR3 DNA: TGTGCCAGCAGCCCTAATCTGGTGGAAGCTTTCTTT; CDR3 protein: CASSPNLVEAFF
clone size: many; V gene: TRBV7-2; J gene: TRBJ2-7; D gene: TRBD2; CDR3 DNA: TGTGCCAGCAGCTTAAAAAGGGGACGTAGCGGGAGTGGCACCTACGAGCAGTACTTC; CDR3 protein: CASSLKRGRSGSGTYEQYF
clone size: many; V gene: TRBV5-4; J gene: TRBJ1-3; D gene: NA; CDR3 DNA: TGTGCCAGCAGCTTGGACAGGGTGTGGAACACCATATATTTT; CDR3 protein: CASSLDRVWNTIYF
clone size: NA; V gene: TRBV19; J gene: TRBJ1-5; D gene: NA; CDR3 DNA: TGTGCCAGTAGTACATATTCAGAAAGTCAGCCCCAGCATTTT; CDR3 protein: CASSTYSESQPQHF
clone size: once; V gene: TRBV6-1; J gene: TRBJ1-5; D gene: TRBD1; CDR3 DNA: TGTGCCAGCAGTGAAAACAGGGGGTATTATCAGCCCCAGCATTTT; CDR3 protein: CASSENRGYYQPQHF
clone size: NA; V gene: TRBV18; J gene: TRBJ2-1; D gene: TRBD2; CDR3 DNA: TGTGCCAGCTCACCCGGGGCTAGCGGGAACAATGAGCAGTTCTTC; CDR3 protein: CASSPGASGNNEQFF
clone size: NA; V gene: TRBV9; J gene: TRBJ2-1; D gene: NA; CDR3 DNA: TGTGCCAGCAGCGTAGGGACTGGTAGGACCAATGAGCAGTTCTTC; CDR3 protein: CASSVGTGRTNEQFF
clone size: NA; V gene: TRBV2; J gene: TRBJ1-2; D gene: NA; CDR3 DNA: TGTGCCAGCAGCGTAGGATTTAACTATGGCTACACCTTC; CDR3 protein: CASSVGFNYGYTF
clone size: NA; V gene: TRBV15; J gene: TRBJ1-6; D gene: NA; CDR3 DNA: TGTGCCACCAGCAGGGGGGATAATTCACCCCTCCACTTT; CDR3 protein: CATSRGDNSPLHF
clone size: NA; V gene: TRBV18; J gene: TRBJ2-1; D gene: NA; CDR3 DNA: TGTGCCAGCTCACCCCGCAGGAGCTCCTACAATGAGCAGTTCTTC; CDR3 protein: CASSPRRSSYNEQFF
clone size: NA; V gene: TRBV4-2; J gene: TRBJ2-3; D gene: NA; CDR3 DNA: TGTGCCAGCAGCCGTCAGCTCCTGGGCACAGATACGCAGTATTTT; CDR3 protein: CASSRQLLGTDTQYF
clone size: NA; V gene: TRBV2; J gene: TRBJ1-1; D gene: NA; CDR3 DNA: TGTGCCAGCAGCCGACAGGTGGGCAGGCCGAACACTGAAGCTTTCTTT; CDR3 protein: CASSRQVGRPNTEAFF
clone size: NA; V gene: TRBV7-2; J gene: TRBJ2-1; D gene: TRBD2; CDR3 DNA: TGTGCCAGCAGCTCCCCGGGTAGCGGGAGGTTAAAGAATGAGCAGTTCTTC; CDR3 protein: CASSSPGSGRLKNEQFF
clone size: many; V gene: TRBV11-2; J gene: TRBJ2-5; D gene: NA; CDR3 DNA: TGTGCCAGCAGCTTATCCCAGGGGGGCGGTGAGACCCAGTACTTC; CDR3 protein: CASSLSQGGGETQYF
clone size: NA; V gene: TRBV5-1; J gene: TRBJ2-7; D gene: TRBD2; CDR3 DNA: TGCGCCAGCAAAGCTTGGACTAGCGGGGCCTACGAGCAGTACTTC; CDR3 protein: CASKAWTSGAYEQYF
clone size: NA; V gene: TRBV7-2; J gene: TRBJ2-2; D gene: NA; CDR3 DNA: TGTGCCAGCAGGGGATCGGACAGCCTCACCGGGGAGCTGTTTTTT; CDR3 protein: CASRGSDSLTGELFF
clone size: few; V gene: TRBV7-6; J gene: TRBJ1-4; D gene: NA; CDR3 DNA: TGTGCCAGCAGCTTAGCCCCAACTAATGAAAAACTGTTTTTT; CDR3 protein: CASSLAPTNEKLFF
clone size: few; V gene: TRBV27; J gene: TRBJ1-1; D gene: NA; CDR3 DNA: TGTGCCAGCAGTTTAGTCGTGACGGGGCTCACTGAAGCTTTCTTT; CDR3 protein: CASSLVVTGLTEAFF
clone size: many; V gene: TRBV5-1; J gene: TRBJ1-2; D gene: NA; CDR3 DNA: TGCGCCAGCAGCTTGGATCCAGGAAGGACGTTATTTACCTTC; CDR3 protein: CASSLDPGRTLFTF
clone size: NA; V gene: TRBV11-2; J gene: TRBJ2-7; D gene: TRBD2; CDR3 DNA: TGTGCCAGCAGCGCCCGACTAGCGGTCAACTACGAGCAGTACTTC; CDR3 protein: CASSARLAVNYEQYF
clone size: once; V gene: TRBV13; J gene: TRBJ1-4; D gene: TRBD1; CDR3 DNA: TGTGCCAGCAGCTTCCGGGTGACAGGGCCGGGAAAAGAAAAACTGTTTTTT; CDR3 protein: CASSFRVTGPGKEKLFF